These 9 T cell receptor beta chains originate from one sample sequenced in a study of T-cell reconstitution after alpha-beta-depleted transplantation in children. For TCRbeta, the library was prepared with unique molecular identifiers. A single record per CDR3 protein comes from TCRdb applying MiXCR to the PCR reads. The sample records hundreds of thousands of distinct CDR3 sequences, 9.9% being singletons. The sample was PBMCs from the stem cell graft donor, taken from the stem cell graft. These receptors all come from a human donor who donated a stem cell graft to a child with SCID.

There are many counts of this clonotype. The chain is built from TRBV9 and TRBJ2-7; TRBD2 matches 8 bases. Germline V gene data show CDR1 as SGDLS and CDR2 as YYNGEE. The CDR3 has 13 amino acids. V dropped 4 bases and J dropped 4; count of bases not matched to a gene: 4. CDR3 sequence reads: CASSTRGGYEQYF. The DNA for the CDR3 is TGTGCCAGCAGCACCCGGGGGGGGTACGAGCAGTACTTC.

This clonotype was seen many times. The V gene is TRBV12-3 or TRBV12-4, the J gene TRBJ1-2; a possible D gene is TRBD1 (6 bases). V shed 3 bases and J shed 8 bases, with 10 bases lying between them. The CDR3 runs to 12 residues. In DNA, the CDR3 is TGTGCCAGCAGTTTCGGGGGCCGGGGCTACACCTTC. Translating it yields CASSFGGRGYTF.

The chain carries TRBV27 and TRBJ1-2, with TRBD1 matching over 8 bases. Germline values: CDR1 MNHEY, CDR2 SMNVEV (reference sequence). The CDR3 length is 16 residues. With V trimmed by 2 bases and J by 3 bases, 8 bases remained unmatched. CDR3 DNA: TGTGCCAGCAGTTTAACCCTCGGACAGGGCTACTATGGCTACACCTTC. Its translation: CASSLTLGQGYYGYTF.

The rearrangement uses TRBV12-3 or TRBV12-4 and TRBJ1-1; the D is unclear. The CDR3 extends over 10 amino acids. V was pared by 6 bases and J by 8 bases, with 7 bases between. Written as DNA, the CDR3 is TGTGCCAGCAGAAAGCTCGAAGCTTTCTTT. Protein sequence: CASRKLEAFF.

This clonotype was recorded a few times. The chain employs TRBV7-9 and TRBJ2-3; D gene unclear. The germline V gene has CDR1 SEHNR and CDR2 FQNEAQ (reference sequence). CDR3 length: 14 residues. The V end lost 4 bases, the J end lost 3 bases, and 11 bases lay between the germline ends. This CDR3 is CASSSRLGTDTQYF. The CDR3 bases are TGTGCCAGCAGCTCCCGCTTAGGGACAGATACGCAGTATTTT. Variable domain in full (rest from reference TRBV7-9 and TRBJ2-3): DTGVSQNPRHKITKRGQNVTFRCDPISEHNRLYWYRQTLGQGPEFLTYFQNEAQLEKSRLLSDRFSAERPKGSFSTLEIQRTEQGDSAMYLCASSSRLGTDTQYFGPGTRLTVL.

Remarks on this clonotype: A much larger clonotype is one base distant, so this may be a read error. The chain is built from TRBV6-6 and TRBJ2-5; 8 bases match TRBD1. This CDR3 has 13 residues. Germline values: CDR1 MNHNY, CDR2 SVGAGI (reference sequence). V trimming: 10 bases; J trimming: 4 bases; junction bases outside the gene matches: 8. CDR3 region: CATLHTGGETQYF. The CDR3 DNA is TGTGCCACCCTACATACAGGGGGAGAGACCCAGTACTTC.

This chain uses TRBV20-1 with TRBJ1-2; D unclear. V lost 4 bases and J 4 bases, leaving 7 bases between the germline ends. The germline gives CDR1 DFQATT, CDR2 SNEGSKA (reference sequence). The CDR3 consists of 11 residues. The CDR3 bases are TGCAGTGCTACCCCCCTCTATGGCTACACCTTC. As protein: CSATPLYGYTF.

In its sample, this clonotype was seen many times. DNA for the CDR3: TGTGCCAGCCGGCCGGGCGGATTACCTTTCTATGGCTACACCTTC. It yields the protein CASRPGGLPFYGYTF. The rearrangement uses TRBV12-3 or TRBV12-4 and TRBJ1-2; D gene unclear. The CDR3 sequence is 15 residues long. The ends were cut back, 8 bases at V and 4 bases at J, with 20 bases in the middle.

This clonotype appeared a few times. The V and J genes are TRBV3-1 and TRBJ1-2; the match to TRBD1 covers 9 bases. Germline CDR1 is LGHDT and CDR2 is YNNKEL (reference sequence). V trimming: 2 bases; J trimming: 4 bases; junction bases outside the gene matches: 5. This CDR3 comprises 15 residues. CDR3 in amino acids: CASSQLATGGYGYTF. The CDR3 bases are TGTGCCAGCAGCCAACTAGCGACAGGGGGCTATGGCTACACCTTC.